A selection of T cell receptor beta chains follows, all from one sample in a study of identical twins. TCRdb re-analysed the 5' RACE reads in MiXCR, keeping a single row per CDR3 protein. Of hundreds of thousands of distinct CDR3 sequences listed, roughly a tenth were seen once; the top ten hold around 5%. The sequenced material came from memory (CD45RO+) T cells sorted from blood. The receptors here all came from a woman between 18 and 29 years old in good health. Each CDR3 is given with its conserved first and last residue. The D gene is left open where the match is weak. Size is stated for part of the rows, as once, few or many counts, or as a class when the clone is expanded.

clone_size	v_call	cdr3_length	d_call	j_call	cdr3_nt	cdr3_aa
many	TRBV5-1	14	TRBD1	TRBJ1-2	TGCGCCAGCAGCTTCAGGGGGGCCAGCTATGGCTACACCTTC	CASSFRGASYGYTF
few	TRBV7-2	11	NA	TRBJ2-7	TGTGCCAGCAGCAATTGGCCCGAGCAGTACTTC	CASSNWPEQYF
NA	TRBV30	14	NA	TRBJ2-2	TGTGCCTGGAATGCGGGTTCGAACACCGGGGAGCTGTTTTTT	CAWNAGSNTGELFF
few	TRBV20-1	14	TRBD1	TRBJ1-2	TGCAGTGCTTCCCTACCGGGACAGGAATTTGGCTACACCTTC	CSASLPGQEFGYTF
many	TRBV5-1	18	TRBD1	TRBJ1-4	TGCGCCAGCAGCCGAGGGACAGGGATTCTAGGAACTAATGAAAAACTGTTTTTT	CASSRGTGILGTNEKLFF
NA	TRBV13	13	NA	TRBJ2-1	TGTGCCAGCGGCGAGCAGGAGAATAATGAGCAGTTCTTC	CASGEQENNEQFF
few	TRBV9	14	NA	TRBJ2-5	TGTGCCAGCAGCGTAGCATCGAACCAAGAGACCCAGTACTTC	CASSVASNQETQYF
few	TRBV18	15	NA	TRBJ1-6	TGTGCCAGCTCACCGAATGAGGGCTATAATTCACCCCTCCACTTT	CASSPNEGYNSPLHF
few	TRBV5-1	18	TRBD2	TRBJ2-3	TGCGCCAGCAGCTTGGCGACGGGACTAGCGGGAGACACAGATACGCAGTATTTT	CASSLATGLAGDTDTQYF
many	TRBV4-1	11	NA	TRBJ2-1	TGCGCCAGCAGCCGCGAGTATGAGCAGTTCTTC	CASSREYEQFF
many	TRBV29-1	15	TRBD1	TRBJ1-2	TGCAGCGTTGAAGATCGGGACAGGGGGTACTATGGCTACACCTTC	CSVEDRDRGYYGYTF
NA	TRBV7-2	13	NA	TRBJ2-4	TGTGCCAGCAGGCAGCCAGTGAAAAACATTCAGTACTTC	CASRQPVKNIQYF
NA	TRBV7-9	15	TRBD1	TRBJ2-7	TGTGCCAGCAGCTTCTGGACAGGTGCTAATTACGAGCAGTACTTC	CASSFWTGANYEQYF
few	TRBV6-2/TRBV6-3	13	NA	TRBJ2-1	TGTGCCAGCAGCCCATTCCTCTACGGTGAGCAGTTCTTC	CASSPFLYGEQFF